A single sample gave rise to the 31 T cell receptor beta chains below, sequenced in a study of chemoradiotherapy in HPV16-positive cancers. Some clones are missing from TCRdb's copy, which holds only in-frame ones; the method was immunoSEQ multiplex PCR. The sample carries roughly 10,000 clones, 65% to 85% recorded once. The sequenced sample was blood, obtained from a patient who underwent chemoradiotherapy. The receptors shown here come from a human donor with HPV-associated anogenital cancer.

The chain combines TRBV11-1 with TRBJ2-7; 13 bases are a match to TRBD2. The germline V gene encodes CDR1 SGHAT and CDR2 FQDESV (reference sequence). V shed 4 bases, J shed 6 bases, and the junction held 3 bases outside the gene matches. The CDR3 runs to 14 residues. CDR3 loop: CASSSGTSGAEQYF. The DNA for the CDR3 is TGTGCCAGCAGCTCGGGGACTAGCGGGGCCGAGCAGTACTTC.

Here the CDR3 DNA reads TGTGCCAGCAGTTGGGGGGCCGGGGAGACCCAGTACTTC. The encoded protein is CASSWGAGETQYF. This rearrangement joins TRBV7-9 to TRBJ2-5; D may match TRBD1 or TRBD2 (6 bases each). CDR1 and CDR2 (germline): SEHNR, FQNEAQ (reference sequence). The CDR3 runs to 13 residues. V was pared by 6 bases and J by 5 bases, with 13 bases between.

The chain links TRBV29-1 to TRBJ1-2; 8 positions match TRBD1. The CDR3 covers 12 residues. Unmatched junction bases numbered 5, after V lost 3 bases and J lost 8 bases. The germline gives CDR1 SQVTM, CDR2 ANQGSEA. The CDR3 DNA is TGCAGCGTTGATCAGGGGGCGGAAGGCTACACCTTC. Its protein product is CSVDQGAEGYTF.

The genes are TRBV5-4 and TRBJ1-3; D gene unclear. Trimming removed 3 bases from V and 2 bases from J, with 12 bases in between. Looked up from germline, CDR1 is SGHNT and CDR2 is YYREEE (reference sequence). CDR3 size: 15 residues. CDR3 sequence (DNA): TGTGCCAGCAGCTCCGACATCACCCCTGGAAACACCATATATTTT. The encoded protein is CASSSDITPGNTIYF.

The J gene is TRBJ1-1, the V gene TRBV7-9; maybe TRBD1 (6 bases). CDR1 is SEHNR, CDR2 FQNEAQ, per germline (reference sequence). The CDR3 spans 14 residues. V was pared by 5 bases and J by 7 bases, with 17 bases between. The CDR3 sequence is CASSRGGWSLEAFF. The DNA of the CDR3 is TGTGCCAGCAGCCGAGGGGGTTGGTCACTTGAAGCTTTCTTT.

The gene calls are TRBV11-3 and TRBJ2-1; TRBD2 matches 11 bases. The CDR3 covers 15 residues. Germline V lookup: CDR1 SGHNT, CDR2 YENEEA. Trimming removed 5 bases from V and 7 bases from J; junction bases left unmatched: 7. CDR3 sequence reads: CASSPGLAEENEQFF. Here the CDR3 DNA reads TGTGCCAGCAGCCCGGGACTAGCGGAGGAAAATGAGCAGTTCTTC. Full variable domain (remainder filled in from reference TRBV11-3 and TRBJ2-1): EAGVVQSPRYKIIEKKQPVAFWCNPISGHNTLYWYLQNLGQGPELLIRYENEEAVDDSQLPKDRFSAERLKGVDSTLKIQPAELGDSAVYLCASSPGLAEENEQFFGPGTRLTVL.

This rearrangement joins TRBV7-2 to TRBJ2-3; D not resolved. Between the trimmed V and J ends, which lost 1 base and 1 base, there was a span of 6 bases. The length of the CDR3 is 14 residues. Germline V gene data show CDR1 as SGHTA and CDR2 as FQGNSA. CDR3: CASSLGARTDTQYF. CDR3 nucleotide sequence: TGTGCCAGCAGCTTAGGTGCGCGCACAGATACGCAGTATTTT. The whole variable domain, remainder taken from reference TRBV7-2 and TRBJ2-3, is GAGVSQSPSNKVTEKGKDVELRCDPISGHTALYWYRQSLGQGLEFLIYFQGNSAPDKSGLPSDRFSAERTGGSVSTLTIQRTQQEDSAVYLCASSLGARTDTQYFGPGTRLTVL.

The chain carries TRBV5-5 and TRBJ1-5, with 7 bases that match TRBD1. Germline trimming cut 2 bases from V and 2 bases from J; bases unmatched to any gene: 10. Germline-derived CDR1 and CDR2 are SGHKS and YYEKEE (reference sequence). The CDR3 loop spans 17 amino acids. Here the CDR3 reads CASSLGQGGLGNQPQHF. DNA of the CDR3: TGTGCCAGCAGCTTAGGTCAGGGGGGGCTTGGCAATCAGCCCCAGCATTTT.

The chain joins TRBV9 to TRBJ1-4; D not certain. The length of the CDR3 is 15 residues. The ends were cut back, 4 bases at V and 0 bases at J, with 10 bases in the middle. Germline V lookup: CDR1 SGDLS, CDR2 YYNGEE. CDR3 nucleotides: TGTGCCAGCAGCCCCCGGACGGCAACTAATGAAAAACTGTTTTTT. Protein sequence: CASSPRTATNEKLFF.

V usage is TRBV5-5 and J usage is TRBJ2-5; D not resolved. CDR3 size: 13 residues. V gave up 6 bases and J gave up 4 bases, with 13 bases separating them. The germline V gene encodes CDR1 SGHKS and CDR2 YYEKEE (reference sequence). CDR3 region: CASTNPTGETQYF. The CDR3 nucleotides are TGTGCCAGCACCAACCCCACGGGAGAGACCCAGTACTTC.

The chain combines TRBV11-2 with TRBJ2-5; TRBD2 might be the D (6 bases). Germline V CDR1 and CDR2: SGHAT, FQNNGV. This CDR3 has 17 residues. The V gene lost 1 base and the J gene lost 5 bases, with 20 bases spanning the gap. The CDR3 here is CASSLGGAGTFWETQYF. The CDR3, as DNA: TGTGCCAGCAGCTTAGGAGGGGCGGGAACCTTCTGGGAGACCCAGTACTTC.

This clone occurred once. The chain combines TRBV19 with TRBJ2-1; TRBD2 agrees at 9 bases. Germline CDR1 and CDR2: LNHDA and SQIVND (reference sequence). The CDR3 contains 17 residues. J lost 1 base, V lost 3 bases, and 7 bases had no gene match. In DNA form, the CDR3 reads TGTGCCAGTAGTATGTATGGAAGCGGGGGGTCCTACAATGAGCAGTTCTTC. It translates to CASSMYGSGGSYNEQFF.

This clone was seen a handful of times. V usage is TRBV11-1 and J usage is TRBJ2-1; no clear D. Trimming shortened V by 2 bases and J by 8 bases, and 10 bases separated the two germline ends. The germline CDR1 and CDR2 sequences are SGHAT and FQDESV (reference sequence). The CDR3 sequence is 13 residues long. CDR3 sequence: CASSLPIHHEQFF. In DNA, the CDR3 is TGTGCCAGCAGCTTACCAATACACCATGAGCAGTTCTTC.

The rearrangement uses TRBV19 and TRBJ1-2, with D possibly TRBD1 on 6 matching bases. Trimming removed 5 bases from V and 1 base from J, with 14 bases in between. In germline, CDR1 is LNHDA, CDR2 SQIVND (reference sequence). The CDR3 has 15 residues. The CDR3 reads CASSLDRINNYGYTF. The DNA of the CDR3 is TGTGCCAGTAGTCTCGACAGGATTAATAACTATGGCTACACCTTC.

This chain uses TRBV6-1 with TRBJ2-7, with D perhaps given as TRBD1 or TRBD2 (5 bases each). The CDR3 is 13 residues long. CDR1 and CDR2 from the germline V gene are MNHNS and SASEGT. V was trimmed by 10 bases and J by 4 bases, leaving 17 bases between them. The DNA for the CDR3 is TGTGCCACCAAAACGGGGCGCCTTTACGAGCAGTACTTC. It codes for CATKTGRLYEQYF.

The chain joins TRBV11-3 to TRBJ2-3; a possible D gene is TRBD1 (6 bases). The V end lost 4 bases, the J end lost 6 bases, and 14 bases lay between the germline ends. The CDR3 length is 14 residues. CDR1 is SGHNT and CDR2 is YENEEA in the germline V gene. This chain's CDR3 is CASSSPGQDDTQYF. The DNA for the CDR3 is TGTGCCAGCAGCTCCCCGGGACAAGACGATACGCAGTATTTT.

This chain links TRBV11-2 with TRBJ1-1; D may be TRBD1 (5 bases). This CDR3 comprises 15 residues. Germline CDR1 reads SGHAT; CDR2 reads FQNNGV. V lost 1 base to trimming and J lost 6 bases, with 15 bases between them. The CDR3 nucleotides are TGTGCCAGCAGCTTAGTTTTTAAGGGGAGGCCTGAAGCTTTCTTT. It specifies CASSLVFKGRPEAFF.

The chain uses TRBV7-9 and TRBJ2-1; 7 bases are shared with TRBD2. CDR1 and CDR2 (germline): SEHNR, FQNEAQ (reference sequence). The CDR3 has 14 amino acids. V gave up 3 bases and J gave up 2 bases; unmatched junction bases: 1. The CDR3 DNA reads TGTGCCAGCAGCTTCGCGGGGGCCTACAATGAGCAGTTCTTC. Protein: CASSFAGAYNEQFF.

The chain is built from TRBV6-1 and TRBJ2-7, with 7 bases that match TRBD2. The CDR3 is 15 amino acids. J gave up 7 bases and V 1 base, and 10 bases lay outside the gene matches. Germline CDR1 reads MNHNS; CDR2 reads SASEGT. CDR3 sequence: CASSEDWGGLAEQYF. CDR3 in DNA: TGTGCCAGCAGTGAAGATTGGGGGGGTCTTGCGGAGCAGTACTTC.

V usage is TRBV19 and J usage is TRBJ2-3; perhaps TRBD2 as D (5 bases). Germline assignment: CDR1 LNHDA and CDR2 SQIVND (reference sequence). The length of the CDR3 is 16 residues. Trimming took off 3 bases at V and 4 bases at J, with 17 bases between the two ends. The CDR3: CASSILLANGADTQYF. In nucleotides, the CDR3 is TGTGCCAGTAGTATCCTCCTAGCCAACGGCGCAGATACGCAGTATTTT.

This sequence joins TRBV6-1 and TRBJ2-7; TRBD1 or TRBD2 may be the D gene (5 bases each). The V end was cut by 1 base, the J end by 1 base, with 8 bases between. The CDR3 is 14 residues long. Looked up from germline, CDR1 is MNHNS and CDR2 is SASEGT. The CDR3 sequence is CASSEEGRSYEQYF. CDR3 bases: TGTGCCAGCAGTGAAGAGGGACGGTCCTACGAGCAGTACTTC.

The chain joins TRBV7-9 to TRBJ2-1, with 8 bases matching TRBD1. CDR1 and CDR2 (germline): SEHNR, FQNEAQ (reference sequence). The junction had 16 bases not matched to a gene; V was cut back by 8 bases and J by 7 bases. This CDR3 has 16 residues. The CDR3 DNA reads TGTGCCAGCCCCCCCCTCCTTGGACAGGGAGGTAATGAGCAGTTCTTC. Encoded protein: CASPPLLGQGGNEQFF.

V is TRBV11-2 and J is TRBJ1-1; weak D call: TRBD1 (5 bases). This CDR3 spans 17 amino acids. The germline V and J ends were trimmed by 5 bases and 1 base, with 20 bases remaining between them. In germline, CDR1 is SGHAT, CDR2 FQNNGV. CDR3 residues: CASSPAGRARGNTEAFF. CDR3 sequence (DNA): TGTGCCAGCAGCCCCGCCGGGAGGGCGAGGGGGAACACTGAAGCTTTCTTT.

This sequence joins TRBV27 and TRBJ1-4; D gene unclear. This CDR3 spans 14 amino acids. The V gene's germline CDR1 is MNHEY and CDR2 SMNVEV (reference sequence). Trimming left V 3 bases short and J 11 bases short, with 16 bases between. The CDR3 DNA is TGTGCCAGCAGTTTTTCGGGAAGAACGGGGAAACTGTTTTTT. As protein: CASSFSGRTGKLFF.

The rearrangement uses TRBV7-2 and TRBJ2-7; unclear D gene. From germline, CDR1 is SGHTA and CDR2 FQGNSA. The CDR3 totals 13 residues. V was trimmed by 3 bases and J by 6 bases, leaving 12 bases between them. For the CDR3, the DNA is TGTGCCAGCAGCTTCGGGCGCGCTACCGAGCAGTACTTC. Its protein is CASSFGRATEQYF.

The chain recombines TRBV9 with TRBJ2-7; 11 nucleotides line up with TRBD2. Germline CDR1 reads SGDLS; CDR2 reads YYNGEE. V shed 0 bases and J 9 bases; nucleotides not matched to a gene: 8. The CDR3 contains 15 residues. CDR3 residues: CASSVGGSGGDRQYF. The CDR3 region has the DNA TGTGCCAGCAGCGTAGGAGGTAGCGGGGGGGATCGGCAGTACTTC.

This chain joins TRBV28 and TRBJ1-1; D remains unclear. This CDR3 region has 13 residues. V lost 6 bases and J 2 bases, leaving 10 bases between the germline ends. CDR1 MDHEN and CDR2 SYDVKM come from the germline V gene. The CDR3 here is CASRPGDNTEAFF. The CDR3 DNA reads TGTGCCAGCAGGCCGGGTGATAACACTGAAGCTTTCTTT.

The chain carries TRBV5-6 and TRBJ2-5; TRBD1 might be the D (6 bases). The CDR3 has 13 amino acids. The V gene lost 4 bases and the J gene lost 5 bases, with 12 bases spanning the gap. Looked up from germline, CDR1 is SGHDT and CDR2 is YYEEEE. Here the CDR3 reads CASSPRGRETQYF. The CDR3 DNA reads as TGTGCCAGCAGCCCCAGGGGACGGGAGACCCAGTACTTC.

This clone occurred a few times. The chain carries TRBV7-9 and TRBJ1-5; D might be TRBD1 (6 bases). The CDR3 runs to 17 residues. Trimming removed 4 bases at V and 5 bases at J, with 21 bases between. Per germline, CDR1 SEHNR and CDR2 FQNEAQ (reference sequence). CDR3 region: CASSSQGRGKADQPQHF. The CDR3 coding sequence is TGTGCCAGCAGCTCTCAGGGTAGGGGGAAAGCGGATCAGCCCCAGCATTTT.

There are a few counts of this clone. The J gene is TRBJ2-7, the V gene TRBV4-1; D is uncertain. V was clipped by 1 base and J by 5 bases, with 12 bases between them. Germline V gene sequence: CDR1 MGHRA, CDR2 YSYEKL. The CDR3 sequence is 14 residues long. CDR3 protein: CASSQGSGYDEQYF. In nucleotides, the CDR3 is TGCGCCAGCAGCCAAGGGTCGGGCTATGACGAGCAGTACTTC.

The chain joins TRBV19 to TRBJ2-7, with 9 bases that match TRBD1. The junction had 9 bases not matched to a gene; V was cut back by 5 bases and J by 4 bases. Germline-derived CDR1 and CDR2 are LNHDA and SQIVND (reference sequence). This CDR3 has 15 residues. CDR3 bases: TGTGCCAGTAGTGCACGGACAGGGGAGGGGTACGAGCAGTACTTC. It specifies CASSARTGEGYEQYF.